This T cell receptor (beta chain) appears in the sequencing data of a study of blood T cell repertoires in COVID-19. As for the study in general: Sample material is recorded as cDNA or gDNA derived from T cells, B-cell-depleted T cells, or PBMCs.

This clone has more than one count but fewer than ten. There are 11 residues in the CDR3. V dropped 7 bases and J dropped 9 bases, with 10 bases sitting between them. This table comes from immunoSEQ multiplex PCR, and its TCRdb copy is limited to in-frame clones, with some not included. The sample lists about 48,000 clones, around 85% occurring once. Material for sequencing was peripheral blood. This sequence was found in a woman of 80 years or more with acute or convalescent COVID-19. The chain joins TRBV12-3 or TRBV12-4 to TRBJ2-1; no definite D call. Here the CDR3 reads CASNLSREQFF. The DNA of the CDR3 is TGTGCCAGCAATTTGTCTCGTGAGCAGTTCTTC.